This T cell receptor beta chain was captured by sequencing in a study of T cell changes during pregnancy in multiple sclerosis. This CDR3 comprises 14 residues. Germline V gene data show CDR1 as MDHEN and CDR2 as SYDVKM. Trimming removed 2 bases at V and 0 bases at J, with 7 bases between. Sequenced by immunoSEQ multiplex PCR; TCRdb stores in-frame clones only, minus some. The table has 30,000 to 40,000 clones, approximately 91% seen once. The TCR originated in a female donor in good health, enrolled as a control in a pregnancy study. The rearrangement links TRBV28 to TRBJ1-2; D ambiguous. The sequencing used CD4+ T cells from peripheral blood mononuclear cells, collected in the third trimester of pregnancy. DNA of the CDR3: TGTGCCAGCAGTTTAAGTGGAGCTAACTATGGCTACACCTTC. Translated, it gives CASSLSGANYGYTF.